Listed below are T cell receptor beta chains from one sample, sequenced in a study of post-analysis software for immune sequencing data. TCRdb redid the calling of the PCR reads with MiXCR, one entry per CDR3 protein. The table records about 260,000 distinct CDR3 sequences, approximately 34% of them present only once. Sequenced input: blood. The receptors derive from a girl aged 10 to 17 with multiple sclerosis. Each CDR3 is given with its conserved first and last residue. The order of the fields is CDR3 protein, CDR3 DNA, CDR3 length, D gene, J gene, V gene, clone size. D genes are given only for firm matches. Only part of the rows carry a size: once, few, many, or a class if the clone is expanded.

cdr3_aa: CASSHAVVGSSYNEQFF
cdr3_nt: TGTGCCAGCAGCCATGCGGTCGTCGGGAGCTCCTACAATGAGCAGTTCTTC
cdr3_length: 17
d_call: .
j_call: TRBJ2-1
v_call: TRBV4-2
clone_size: few

cdr3_aa: CATSDYGTSGTETQYF
cdr3_nt: TGTGCCACCAGTGATTACGGGACTAGCGGGACGGAGACCCAGTACTTC
cdr3_length: 16
d_call: TRBD2
j_call: TRBJ2-5
v_call: TRBV24-1
clone_size: many

cdr3_aa: CASSLREGTDTQYF
cdr3_nt: TGTGCCAGCAGTTTGCGGGAAGGCACAGATACGCAGTATTTT
cdr3_length: 14
d_call: .
j_call: TRBJ2-3
v_call: TRBV12-3/TRBV12-4
clone_size: many

cdr3_aa: CASSLDSASSYNEQFF
cdr3_nt: TGCGCCAGCAGCTTGGATAGCGCTAGCTCCTACAATGAGCAGTTCTTC
cdr3_length: 16
d_call: .
j_call: TRBJ2-1
v_call: TRBV5-1
clone_size: many

cdr3_aa: CASSPRGWEKLFF
cdr3_nt: TGCGCCAGCAGTCCACGGGGATGGGAAAAACTGTTTTTT
cdr3_length: 13
d_call: .
j_call: TRBJ1-4
v_call: TRBV4-1
clone_size: few

cdr3_aa: CSARDRAHGYTF
cdr3_nt: TGCAGTGCTAGAGATCGGGCGCATGGCTACACCTTC
cdr3_length: 12
d_call: .
j_call: TRBJ1-2
v_call: TRBV20-1
clone_size: many

cdr3_aa: CATTEPSTDTQYF
cdr3_nt: TGTGCCACCACGGAGCCCAGCACAGATACGCAGTATTTT
cdr3_length: 13
d_call: .
j_call: TRBJ2-3
v_call: TRBV24-1
clone_size: .

cdr3_aa: CASSLGGTPNYGYTF
cdr3_nt: TGCGCCAGCAGCTTGGGCGGGACACCTAACTATGGCTACACCTTC
cdr3_length: 15
d_call: .
j_call: TRBJ1-2
v_call: TRBV5-1
clone_size: many

cdr3_aa: CASSPDRGVKTEAFF
cdr3_nt: TGTGCCAGCAGCCCAGATCGGGGGGTGAAGACTGAAGCTTTCTTT
cdr3_length: 15
d_call: .
j_call: TRBJ1-1
v_call: TRBV7-9
clone_size: many

cdr3_aa: CSATPASGRNNEQFF
cdr3_nt: TGCAGTGCTACCCCGGCTAGCGGGAGGAACAATGAGCAGTTCTTC
cdr3_length: 15
d_call: TRBD2
j_call: TRBJ2-1
v_call: TRBV20-1
clone_size: many

cdr3_aa: CASSLGQSNTEAFF
cdr3_nt: TGCGCCAGCAGCTTGGGACAATCGAACACTGAAGCTTTCTTT
cdr3_length: 14
d_call: .
j_call: TRBJ1-1
v_call: TRBV5-1
clone_size: many

cdr3_aa: CASSVGAANTGELFF
cdr3_nt: TGTGCCAGCAGCGTAGGGGCCGCGAACACCGGGGAGCTGTTTTTT
cdr3_length: 15
d_call: .
j_call: TRBJ2-2
v_call: TRBV9
clone_size: .

cdr3_aa: CASSLAGPNSPLHF
cdr3_nt: TGTGCCAGCAGCTTAGCGGGGCCCAATTCACCCCTCCACTTT
cdr3_length: 14
d_call: .
j_call: TRBJ1-6
v_call: TRBV7-6
clone_size: .

cdr3_aa: CSAIRTSGGTDAQYF
cdr3_nt: TGCAGTGCAATACGCACTAGCGGGGGAACAGATGCGCAGTATTTT
cdr3_length: 15
d_call: TRBD2
j_call: TRBJ2-3
v_call: TRBV20-1
clone_size: .

cdr3_aa: CASSSGLAGVKDTQYF
cdr3_nt: TGTGCCAGCAGTTCCGGACTAGCGGGAGTAAAAGATACGCAGTATTTT
cdr3_length: 16
d_call: TRBD2
j_call: TRBJ2-3
v_call: TRBV7-2
clone_size: .

cdr3_aa: CASSGGRWEEDQPQHF
cdr3_nt: TGTGCCAGCAGCGGCGGGAGATGGGAGGAAGATCAGCCCCAGCATTTT
cdr3_length: 16
d_call: .
j_call: TRBJ1-5
v_call: TRBV7-9
clone_size: many

cdr3_aa: CASSVGRGRLAGEDTQYF
cdr3_nt: TGTGCCAGCAGCGTAGGCAGGGGGAGGCTAGCGGGAGAAGATACGCAGTATTTT
cdr3_length: 18
d_call: TRBD2
j_call: TRBJ2-3
v_call: TRBV9
clone_size: many

cdr3_aa: CASSLKGKSSPLHF
cdr3_nt: TGTGCCAGCAGTTTAAAAGGAAAAAGTTCACCCCTCCACTTT
cdr3_length: 14
d_call: .
j_call: TRBJ1-6
v_call: TRBV12-3/TRBV12-4
clone_size: many

cdr3_aa: CASSLAEQFF
cdr3_nt: TGTGCCAGCAGTCTTGCTGAGCAGTTCTTC
cdr3_length: 10
d_call: .
j_call: TRBJ2-1
v_call: TRBV2
clone_size: many

cdr3_aa: CASRGRGRAYEQYF
cdr3_nt: TGTGCCAGCAGAGGGAGGGGCCGCGCCTACGAGCAGTACTTC
cdr3_length: 14
d_call: TRBD2
j_call: TRBJ2-7
v_call: TRBV6-1
clone_size: few

cdr3_aa: CASSFIGELFF
cdr3_nt: TGTGCCAGCAGCTTTATCGGGGAGCTGTTTTTT
cdr3_length: 11
d_call: .
j_call: TRBJ2-2
v_call: TRBV7-2
clone_size: few

cdr3_aa: CASSPGVAIANYGYTF
cdr3_nt: TGTGCCAGCAGCCCCGGGGTTGCGATAGCTAACTATGGCTACACCTTC
cdr3_length: 16
d_call: .
j_call: TRBJ1-2
v_call: TRBV27
clone_size: .

cdr3_aa: CASSLRSRQGPLNQPQHF
cdr3_nt: TGTGCCAGCAGCCTTCGGTCAAGACAGGGGCCGTTAAATCAGCCCCAGCATTTT
cdr3_length: 18
d_call: TRBD1
j_call: TRBJ1-5
v_call: TRBV14
clone_size: .